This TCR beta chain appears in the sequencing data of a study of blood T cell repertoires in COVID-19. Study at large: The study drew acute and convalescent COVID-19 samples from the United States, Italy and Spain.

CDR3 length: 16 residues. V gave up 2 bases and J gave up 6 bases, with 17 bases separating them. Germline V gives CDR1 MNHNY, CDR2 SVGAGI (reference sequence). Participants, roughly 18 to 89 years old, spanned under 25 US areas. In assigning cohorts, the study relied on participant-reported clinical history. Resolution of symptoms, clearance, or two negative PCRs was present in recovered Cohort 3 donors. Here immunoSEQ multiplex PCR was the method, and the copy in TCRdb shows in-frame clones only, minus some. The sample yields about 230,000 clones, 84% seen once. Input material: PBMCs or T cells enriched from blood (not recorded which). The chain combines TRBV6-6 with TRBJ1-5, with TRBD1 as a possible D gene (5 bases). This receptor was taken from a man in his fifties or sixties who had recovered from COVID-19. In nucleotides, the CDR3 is TGTGCCAGCAGTTACCTTGCGGGGGGATTTAGTCAGCCCCAGCATTTT. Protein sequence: CASSYLAGGFSQPQHF.